The rows below give T cell receptor beta chains drawn from one sample of a study of long-term antiretroviral therapy in people with HIV. Sequencing used immunoSEQ multiplex PCR; TCRdb keeps in-frame clones, though not all of them. The sample lists more than 20,000 clones, 81% seen once, with about 5.2% in the top ten. Material: unsorted PBMCs, obtained 4.4 years after starting antiretroviral therapy. Receptors were obtained from a young man with HIV. Both conserved end residues are part of each CDR3. A D gene is named only where the DNA matches it firmly. The size of a clone is reported for some rows only, either as once, few or many, or as a class for expanded clones.

>.|TRBV14|TRBJ1-1|.
TGTGCCAGCAGCCACCAGGGTAGCTCTGAAGCTTTCTTT
CASSHQGSSEAFF
>.|TRBV16|TRBJ2-7|once
TGTGCCAGCAGCCATTCAGGGTCCTCCTACGAGCAGTACTTC
CASSHSGSSYEQYF
>.|TRBV6-6|TRBJ1-1|.
TGTGCCAGCGGCCCGAACACTGAAGCTTTCTTT
CASGPNTEAFF
>TRBD2|TRBV10-3|TRBJ2-1|.
TGTGCCATCAACAGACTAGCGGGATCCCCCTCCAATGAGCAGTTCTTC
CAINRLAGSPSNEQFF
>TRBD1|TRBV19|TRBJ2-7|.
TGTGCCAGTAGTCGTCCGGGACAGGGAACCTACGAGCAGTACTTC
CASSRPGQGTYEQYF
>.|TRBV11-2|TRBJ2-1|.
TGTGCCAGCAGCTTAGATCGGCGGGTAAGCTCCTACAATGAGCAGTTCTTC
CASSLDRRVSSYNEQFF
>.|TRBV28|TRBJ2-1|once
TGTGCCAGCAGTTTTTTTGTCGATGAGCAGTTCTTC
CASSFFVDEQFF
>.|TRBV27|TRBJ2-1|.
TGTGCCAGCAGTCAGGTGAATCGGGGCTACAATGAGCAGTTCTTC
CASSQVNRGYNEQFF
>TRBD1|TRBV27|TRBJ1-2|.
TGTGCCAGCAGCACCCGGGACAGAAGACCGCCCTCTAAATCTAACTATGGCTACACCTTC
CASSTRDRRPPSKSNYGYTF
>.|TRBV2|TRBJ2-3|.
TGTGCCAGCAGTCGCCAGGGATATACAGATACGCAGTATTTT
CASSRQGYTDTQYF
>TRBD2|TRBV28|TRBJ2-7|.
TGTGCCAGCAGTTTACCCGGACTAGCCAACTACGAGCAGTACTTC
CASSLPGLANYEQYF
>TRBD1|TRBV7-9|TRBJ2-7|large
TGTGCCAGCACCTTAGGGGGCTTCTACGAGCAGTACTTC
CASTLGGFYEQYF
>TRBD1|TRBV6-1|TRBJ1-2|.
TGTGCCAGCAGTGGACAGGGGAGGGCCTATGGCTACACCTTC
CASSGQGRAYGYTF
>.|TRBV6-6|TRBJ2-7|.
TGTGCCAGCAGTTACTCCGACGTTTCCTACGAGCAGTACTTC
CASSYSDVSYEQYF
>.|TRBV18|TRBJ2-7|.
TGTGCCAGCTCACCACTCGACACTACCTACGAGCAGTACTTC
CASSPLDTTYEQYF
>.|TRBV19|TRBJ2-7|few
TGTGCCAGTAGTCCCTCGGCAGGGGCCTACGAGCAGTACTTC
CASSPSAGAYEQYF
>.|TRBV5-1|TRBJ2-4|.
TGCGCCAGCAGCCAAGGGAAAGGATCACTAGCCAAAAACATTCAGTACTTC
CASSQGKGSLAKNIQYF
>.|TRBV7-9|TRBJ1-1|.
TGTGCCATGCTTTCGACAGCGAACACTGAAGCTTTCTTT
CAMLSTANTEAFF